The rows below give T cell receptor beta chains drawn from one sample of a study of blood T cell repertoires in COVID-19. TCRdb's table, derived via immunoSEQ multiplex PCR, lists solely in-frame clones and lacks some. The table records under 200,000 clones, roughly 84% of them present only once. Sequencing used peripheral blood. The origin of the receptors is a woman aged 45-65 years with COVID-19, enrolled during active disease. The CDR3 runs from the conserved cysteine through the conserved F or W. D genes are given only for firm matches. Size values are once, few and many counts, or a class for expanded clones, and some rows have none.

TRBJ1-1,NA,NA,TRBV9,TGTGCCAGCAGCGAGGGAGGGAACACTGAAGCTTTCTTT,CASSEGGNTEAFF
TRBJ1-4,NA,NA,TRBV7-9,TGTGCCAGCAGCTCACCGGATACTAAATTTAAGCTGTTTTTT,CASSSPDTKFKLFF
TRBJ1-1,NA,NA,TRBV13,TGTGCCAGCAGCTCGGAGGACCTGAACACTGAAGCTTTCTTT,CASSSEDLNTEAFF
TRBJ1-4,NA,NA,TRBV25-1,TGTGCCAGCAGGGAGGAGACAAGTGGTGAAAAACTGTTTTTT,CASREETSGEKLFF
TRBJ1-2,few,NA,TRBV7-9,TGTGCCAGCAGCGGAGAGAACTATGGCTACACCTTC,CASSGENYGYTF
TRBJ1-4,NA,NA,TRBV28,TGTGCCAGCAGTTTATCTGAGGAAAAACTGTTTTTT,CASSLSEEKLFF
TRBJ2-5,NA,TRBD2,TRBV7-2,TGTGCCAGCAGCTTAGCGAAGCGGGGGGGCGGAGAGACCCAGTACTTC,CASSLAKRGGGETQYF
TRBJ1-6,once,NA,TRBV14,TGTGCCAGCAGCCAAAACATTCTTTCTTCACCCCTCCACTTT,CASSQNILSSPLHF
TRBJ2-7,NA,NA,TRBV27,TGTGCCAGCAGTTTATCGGACACAAACTACGAGCAGTACTTC,CASSLSDTNYEQYF
TRBJ2-5,NA,TRBD1,TRBV5-1,TGCGCCAGCACCGCGACAGGGGTGATGGAGACCCAGTACTTC,CASTATGVMETQYF
TRBJ2-2,NA,TRBD1,TRBV27,TGTGCCAGCAGTCTCGGGACAGTTCTAACCGGGGAGCTGTTTTTT,CASSLGTVLTGELFF
TRBJ1-2,NA,NA,TRBV4-3,TGCGCCAGCAGCCAAGAGGGGGTAGAGGGAGGTGGCTACACCTTC,CASSQEGVEGGGYTF
TRBJ1-1,NA,NA,TRBV3-1/TRBV3-2,TGTGCCAGCAGCCAAGATAGGGTAGGGGGCACTGAAGCTTTCTTT,CASSQDRVGGTEAFF
TRBJ2-7,NA,NA,TRBV12-2,TGTGCAAGTCGCGCCAGGTCCGGGGTCGAGCAGTACTTC,CASRARSGVEQYF
TRBJ2-5,NA,TRBD2,TRBV7-9,TGTGCCAGCAGCTTTAGCGGGACTGTGGGAGAGACCCAGTACTTC,CASSFSGTVGETQYF
TRBJ2-1,NA,TRBD2,TRBV7-6,TGTGCCAGCCAAGCGGGGGGACAAATCCATGAGCAGTTCTTC,CASQAGGQIHEQFF
TRBJ1-6,NA,NA,TRBV28,TGTGCCAGCAGTTTATCTAGTGGGAGGCATAATTCACCCCTCCACTTT,CASSLSSGRHNSPLHF
TRBJ1-1,NA,NA,TRBV5-1,TGCGCCAGCACCCGAGGGAGAACAGGGCAAAAGGACACTGAAGCTTTCTTT,CASTRGRTGQKDTEAFF
TRBJ2-2,NA,NA,TRBV12-3/TRBV12-4,TGTGCCAGCAGTTTTGAGGGGGCCGGGGAGCTGTTTTTT,CASSFEGAGELFF
TRBJ2-7,NA,NA,TRBV3-1/TRBV3-2,TGTGCCAGCAGCCAAGTTCAGGTCCCCTCCTACGAGCAGTACTTC,CASSQVQVPSYEQYF